Sequencing of this T cell receptor (beta chain) was carried out in a study of control samples from healthy donors and cancer patients. Some clones are missing from TCRdb's copy, which holds only in-frame ones; the method was immunoSEQ multiplex PCR. The sample lists around 75,000 clones, approximately 92% occurring once. Input material: blood. This sequence originates from a woman aged 60-75 years in good health.

The CDR3 region has the DNA TGCGCCAGCAGGAGGAGTCCCGCAACTAATGAAAAACTGTTTTTT. It is translated as CASRRSPATNEKLFF. This sequence joins TRBV5-1 and TRBJ1-4; no reliable D call. The V gene lost 5 bases and the J gene lost 0 bases, with 11 bases spanning the gap. The CDR3 extends over 15 amino acids. The germline CDR1 and CDR2 sequences are SGHRS and YFSETQ.